The sequence of this T cell receptor (beta chain) was determined in a study of blood T cell repertoires in COVID-19. In assigning cohorts, the study relied on participant-reported clinical history. The CDR3 length is 15 residues. Germline-derived CDR1 and CDR2 are PRHDT and FYEKMQ (reference sequence). The germline V and J ends were trimmed by 0 bases and 2 bases, with 10 bases remaining between them. Some clones are missing from TCRdb's copy, which holds only in-frame ones; the method was immunoSEQ multiplex PCR. In the table there are more than 300,000 clones, roughly 91% of which are singletons. This clonotype originated in a woman aged 25 to 39 who had recovered from COVID-19. The chain employs TRBV13 and TRBJ2-5; D is uncertain. Sequenced sample: PBMCs or T cells enriched from blood (not recorded which). The CDR3 here is CASSLGEVGQETQYF. The CDR3, as DNA: TGTGCCAGCAGCTTAGGTGAGGTCGGACAAGAGACCCAGTACTTC. Variable domain in full (rest from reference TRBV13 and TRBJ2-5): AAGVIQSPRHLIKEKRETATLKCYPIPRHDTVYWYQQGPGQDPQFLISFYEKMQSDKGSIPDRFSAQQFSDYHSELNMSSLELGDSALYFCASSLGEVGQETQYFGPGTRLLVL.